This TCR beta chain was identified during a study of identical twins. The germline V gene has CDR1 SQVTM and CDR2 ANQGSEA. CDR3 length equals 10 residues. TCRdb re-called the 5' RACE reads through MiXCR, storing one row per CDR3 protein. Of roughly 1.6 million distinct CDR3 sequences in the sample, about 32% are singletons; the top ten hold about 0.3%. In its sample, this clonotype was seen once. Its specificity is not known. A clone one base away is much larger, so this may be a read error. Study results and caveats: Twins shared beta out-of-frame sequences in excess, but this excess was weaker. Cord blood beta clonotypes that were abundant carried fewer insertions, and memory repertoires showed no such trend.

The chain is built from TRBV29-1 and TRBJ2-1; D is ambiguous. Matching the DNA end better, TRBJ2-7 makes the J call doubtful. This sequence was found in a newborn girl in good health. Sequencing used cord blood. The CDR3 loop reads CSVSYNEQYF. The CDR3 DNA is TGCAGCGTTTCCTACAATGAGCAGTACTTC.